The TCR beta chain under discussion was sequenced for a study of T cells in Graves' hyperthyroidism and ophthalmopathy (dated by TCRdb to between 2019 and 2020). At the level of the whole study: Peripheral blood samples were taken at initial diagnosis, before any treatment was given. To identify TCR V-J signatures that set the groups apart, the researchers used a discovery cohort of more than 95 patients, made up of 40 to 45 with Graves' ophthalmopathy and approximately 57 with stable Graves' hyperthyroidism. Whether ophthalmopathy could be predicted prospectively was tested in an independent validation cohort made up of 18 to 20 hyperthyroidism patients plus 17 patients who later progressed to ophthalmopathy. The 75 to 100 discovery patients were randomly split 7:3 into training and test sets. The study also compared thyroid tissue and blood T-cell repertoires from 6 or 7 Graves' hyperthyroidism patients. Once sampling was done, hyperthyroidism patients were given methimazole at a starting dose of 30 mg daily, whereas ophthalmopathy patients were given high-dose intravenous methylprednisolone. The paper describes TCR Vbeta CDR3 sequencing of more than 120 peripheral blood samples, made up of some 40 ophthalmopathy patients, around 78 hyperthyroidism patients and about 17 progressor patients.

In this sample, this clonotype turned up many times. Its antigen is currently not known. No clone much larger than this one lies a single base away; base qualities are absent. A patient counted as having stable Graves' hyperthyroidism if no progression to ophthalmopathy occurred over 18 months of follow-up. The hyperthyroidism patients were between 18 and 65 years old and newly diagnosed, with a disease duration of less than 2 months. The study excluded patients with uncontrolled infections, other autoimmune diseases, pregnancy or lactation. Diagnoses were based on clinical symptoms, serum thyroxine and TRAb, thyroid ultrasound and orbital computed tomography. Ficoll-Paque density gradient centrifugation was used to isolate PBMCs from 8.5 to 10 ml of fresh peripheral blood. Total RNA was extracted using Trizol reagent, and RNA quality was assessed on an Agilent 2100 Bioanalyzer. Including the terminal cysteine and phenylalanine, the CDR3 comprises 12 residues. Just the 36-base CDR3 DNA is kept, in frame starting at base 1. A distance of 13 bases separates the germline ends of V and J, which lose 6 bases and 5 bases respectively. Looking up the germline V gene yields CDR1 SQVTM and CDR2 ANQGSEA.

Study-wide findings and limitations: In validation, progression to ophthalmopathy was predicted by the model with 70.59% sensitivity and 72% to 85% specificity, a median of around 5.9 months before onset. No statistical method was used to set the sample size in advance, and investigators knew the group allocation. A 13 V-J signature model separated ophthalmopathy from stable hyperthyroidism, with around 88% sensitivity and approximately 81% specificity in cross-validation and 80%/75% in testing. Most expanded thyroid clonotypes (frequency above 0.001) were also detected in blood, suggesting blood repertoires may reflect thyroid immune responses.

The TCR beta CDR3 regions were amplified from RNA transcripts. For the first round of RT-PCR on the TCR CDR3, the HTBI primer set was used together with the Qiagen OneStep RT-PCR kit. Libraries were constructed in a second round of multiplex PCR, after which size selection and purification were performed. The libraries were sequenced on an Illumina HiSeq2000 using paired-end 100 bp reads. As for how the authors treated the data: SOAPnuke was used to process the raw data, throwing out any read that contained adapters or uncalled bases, had a mean Phred below 15, or lacked an exact constant-primer or identifier match. COPE v1.2.5 was used to merge high-quality paired reads, and clonotypes were defined as unique nucleotide sequences. Clonotypes were aligned to IMGT TRBV, TRBD and TRBJ reference segments using MiTCR v1.1. Only V-J combinations with frequency above 0.0001, covering 99% to 99.2% of repertoires, were analysed. The TCS score was defined as the ratio of F50 (clonal expansion) to E x V (chaos), calculated using BLOSUM62-based TCRdist between CDR3 peptides within each V-J. Welch's t-statistics and random forest reduced roughly 530 V-J features to roughly 13, which were used in a naive Bayes classifier (R e1071). The similarity between thyroid and blood repertoires was quantified using the Morisita-Horn index. In TCRdb, the public reads were trimmed at Q25 with fastp and aligned with MiXCR, with productive beta chains retained. Here each entry gathers all rows of one CDR3 protein and keeps the most common genes and DNA. The V and J calls shown here were made by TCRdb, not taken from the authors' results. The sample data list around 760,000 distinct CDR3 sequences, and around a third of these were observed just once. Of the sample, less than 35% is held by the ten largest clones.

Material for sequencing was blood. The source is a woman aged 40 to 49 with Graves' hyperthyroidism. Recombination linked TRBV29-1 to TRBJ1-2; a tentative D match to TRBD1 spans 5 bases. The CDR3 region reads CSVGTSEYGYTF. The DNA sequence follows: TGCAGCGTCGGGACTTCAGAGTATGGCTACACCTTC.